These 8 T cell receptor beta chains were sequenced from one sample in a study of blood T cells in healthy people across ages. Sample-barcoded 5' priming and a J-beta primer mix drove a second PCR of roughly 7 to 11 cycles. Each CDR3 protein gets one entry after TCRdb re-called the 5' RACE reads with MiXCR. The sample contains almost 300,000 distinct CDR3 sequences, roughly 26% of which appear only once. Sequenced input: blood. The receptors derive from a woman between 65 and 79 years old in good health.

There are many counts of this clonotype. The gene calls are TRBV25-1 and TRBJ2-1; a possible D gene is TRBD2 (5 bases). The J call is doubtful: the DNA matches TRBJ2-7 better. Germline lookup yields CDR1 MGHDK and CDR2 SYGVNS. This CDR3 has 17 amino acids. The DNA of the CDR3 is TGTGCCAGCACCGAGGGTGGAGGCCCCACACGGCCCGCCGAGCAGTACTTC. Translation: CASTEGGGPTRPAEQYF.

The J gene is TRBJ2-2, the V gene TRBV6-6, with D unclear. Germline assignment: CDR1 MNHNY and CDR2 SVGAGI (reference sequence). V was shortened by 0 bases and J by 2 bases, with 7 bases between the two germline ends. There are 15 residues in the CDR3. CDR3 sequence reads: CASSYSETNTGELFF. The CDR3, as DNA: TGTGCCAGCAGTTACTCGGAAACAAACACCGGGGAGCTGTTTTTT.

The genes are TRBV4-3 and TRBJ2-7; the match to TRBD2 covers 12 bases. CDR1 LGHNA and CDR2 YSLEER come from the germline V gene. The CDR3 runs 17 residues. Trimming cost V 3 bases and J 2 bases; bases outside gene matches: 8. The CDR3 reads CASSQVLLAGGPYEQYF. The CDR3 DNA is TGCGCCAGCAGCCAGGTCTTACTAGCGGGAGGTCCCTACGAGCAGTACTTC.

This clonotype came up a few times. This rearrangement joins TRBV10-3 to TRBJ2-5; a possible D gene is TRBD1 (6 bases). TRBJ2-1 matches the DNA end more closely, so the J call is doubtful. Looked up from germline, CDR1 is ENHRY and CDR2 is SYGVKD. The CDR3 sequence is 15 residues long. The CDR3 bases are TGTGCCATCAGTGAGCGGGCTAGGGGGATGGATGAGCAGTTCTTC. Translation: CAISERARGMDEQFF.

This chain joins TRBV20-1 and TRBJ1-5; D unclear. Trimming stripped 3 bases from V and 2 bases from J, with 20 bases between. Germline values: CDR1 DFQATT, CDR2 SNEGSKA (reference sequence). This CDR3 has 17 amino acids. The CDR3 spells CSARRPGRVNGNQPQHF. The CDR3 nucleotides are TGCAGTGCTAGGAGACCTGGAAGAGTAAATGGCAATCAGCCCCAGCATTTT.

J is TRBJ2-3 and V is TRBV28; D not resolved. Trimming left V 5 bases short and J 1 base short, with 13 bases between. The CDR3 totals 15 residues. Germline V lookup: CDR1 MDHEN, CDR2 SYDVKM. This chain's CDR3 is CASSGADGRTDTQYF. CDR3 DNA: TGTGCCAGCAGTGGAGCCGACGGGCGCACAGATACGCAGTATTTT. Combining the CDR3 with reference TRBV28 and TRBJ2-3 gives the whole variable domain DVKVTQSSRYLVKRTGEKVFLECVQDMDHENMFWYRQDPGLGLRLIYFSYDVKMKEKGDIPEGYSVSREKKERFSLILESASTNQTSMYLCASSGADGRTDTQYFGPGTRLTVL.

This clonotype was observed a handful of times. This sequence joins TRBV29-1 and TRBJ2-7; D assignment may be TRBD1 or TRBD2 (6 bases each). V was trimmed by 7 bases and J by 3 bases, leaving 16 bases between them. CDR3 length: 13 residues. Germline assignment: CDR1 SQVTM and CDR2 ANQGSEA. CDR3 in amino acids: CSGGMGGGYEQYF. The CDR3 DNA follows: TGCAGCGGGGGGATGGGGGGCGGCTACGAGCAGTACTTC.

The chain joins TRBV20-1 to TRBJ2-1, with D unresolved. Trimming pared 6 bases from V and 6 bases from J, leaving 12 bases between. The germline V gene encodes CDR1 DFQATT and CDR2 SNEGSKA (reference sequence). The CDR3 is 12 residues long. The CDR3 loop is CSARCMVNEQFF. Here the CDR3 DNA reads TGCAGTGCCCGCTGTATGGTCAATGAGCAGTTCTTC.